The source of this T cell receptor (beta chain) is a study of shared clonotypes between healthy human individuals (dated by TCRdb to about 2020). Turning to the overall study: The cohort comprised two women and a few men aged 18 to 49 years. To estimate repertoire size and how much clonotypes are shared between individuals, the study performed deep sequencing of blood TCR repertoires from about five healthy adults. For each donor, CD4 naive and CD4 memory were each run on three plates, CD8 naive on two plates, and CD8 memory on one plate. To increase sequencing depth and limit assay-specific biases, TCR repertoire library preparation and sequencing were carried out by different laboratories using diverse techniques. Between about 0.94 and 8.9 billion PBMCs per donor were obtained by leukapheresis.

Overall results and qualifications from the work: Compared with non-shared clonotypes, the clonotypes found in all four sorted-subset donors had higher generation probabilities. Pairwise subsampling led to the expectation that sequencing depth would affect the degree of clonotype sharing among donors. Sampling was restricted to blood, and TCR repertoires in tissue are likely to differ from TCR repertoires in blood. The genetic and exposure-history diversity represented was limited by the small number of donors. Rarefaction of sorted-subset datasets indicated incomplete sequencing despite the large sequencing depth. Naive subsets generally had larger estimated clonotype richness than memory subsets. Sharing across a few donors was observed for approximately 5% of naive CD4, over 3% of naive CD8, over 2% of memory CD4, and around 0.4% of memory CD8 clonotypes.

The junction shows trimming of 3 bases on V and 3 bases on J, plus 8 bases between the germline ends. For CDR1 and CDR2, the germline V gene lists SGHTA and FQGNSA. The CDR3 contains 13 residues, cysteine and phenylalanine counted. The entry retains the CDR3 DNA only, 39 bases that are in frame from base 1. Using the deep immunoSEQ assay, multiplex PCR amplified TCR CDR3 regions from genomic DNA. Extracted genomic DNA from each cell subset was distributed evenly across all wells of several immunoSEQ 96-well plates, and each plate was treated as a replicate. For sorted subsets, each replicate PCR was loaded with around 220 ng genomic DNA, equivalent to approximately 27,000 T cell genomes. Purified libraries were quantified with a Qubit 3.0 fluorometer, sized on a Bioanalyzer 2100, and re-quantified with the KAPA Library Quantification kit. Every immunoSEQ 96-well plate was sequenced on a separate single-read 150-cycle Illumina NextSeq 550 flow cell. On the study's bioinformatics: Because the immunoSEQ output held only junctional sequences and lacked quality scores, the filtering could not match the filtering applied to full-length reads. To assign V/J genes and CDR3, sequences were annotated using PyIR, a Python wrapper for IgBLAST v1.9, with IMGT germline references. Any read was removed if the V/J assignment was weak (E-value above 1e-6), the CDR3 was missing, or the read contained stop codons, out-of-frame junctions, or ambiguous translated residues. A V3J clonotype was defined by an identical inferred V gene, J gene, and CDR3 amino acid sequence. The percentage overlap between two repertoires was calculated by dividing the number of shared unique clonotypes by the size of the smaller repertoire. Richness of each repertoire was evaluated using RTK rarefaction, the Chao1 estimator, and Recon v2.1 estimates of unobserved clonotypes. OLGA was used to compute generation probabilities for all TCRbeta clonotypes that the gDNA method yielded from a few donors. The immuneACCESS repertoire file appears here via TCRdb, limited to in-frame rearrangements. These files lack a portion of the clones; in checked studies, under half of the deficit traces to unresolved V genes, and the cause of the others is not known. V and J calls and clone size are as listed in that table; D and trimming were resolved from the DNA. The sample includes approximately 340,000 clones, with about 74% observed a single time. Approximately 10% of the sample is taken by the ten largest.

In regard to this clone: The antigen it recognizes is unknown. No much larger clone is present one base from it, and per-base qualities are unavailable.

The donors were healthy, HIV-negative adults who had no recently reported acute infections or vaccinations. Every donor was a Caucasian adult living in Nashville, Tennessee, USA. Magnetic negative selection was used to enrich CD4+ T cells, after which naive cells were positively selected on CD45RA and the negative fraction became the memory subset. Blood was collected by leukapheresis, and PBMCs were isolated by Ficoll-Histopaque density gradient centrifugation and then cryopreserved in liquid nitrogen vapor phase. Analytical flow cytometry was used to check the purity and quantity of each magnetically sorted T cell population. Each sorted fraction had its genomic DNA isolated and then quantified by UV absorbance on a Nanodrop 2000c.

This clonotype was obtained from a young man in good health. The sequence is built from TRBV7-2 and TRBJ2-5; the D gene lacks a confident call. The sequencing sample was made of memory CD4+ T cells sorted from blood. The cell subset or site label here, explained by the study, means: CD45RA-negative fraction. The DNA reads as follows: TGTGCCAGCAGCTTTCTAGTGAAAGAGACCCAGTACTTC. This yields the protein CASSFLVKETQYF. The full variable domain, completed from the reference TRBV7-2 and TRBJ2-5 proteins outside the CDR3, reads GAGVSQSPSNKVTEKGKDVELRCDPISGHTALYWYRQSLGQGLEFLIYFQGNSAPDKSGLPSDRFSAERTGGSVSTLTIQRTQQEDSAVYLCASSFLVKETQYFGPGTRLLVL.